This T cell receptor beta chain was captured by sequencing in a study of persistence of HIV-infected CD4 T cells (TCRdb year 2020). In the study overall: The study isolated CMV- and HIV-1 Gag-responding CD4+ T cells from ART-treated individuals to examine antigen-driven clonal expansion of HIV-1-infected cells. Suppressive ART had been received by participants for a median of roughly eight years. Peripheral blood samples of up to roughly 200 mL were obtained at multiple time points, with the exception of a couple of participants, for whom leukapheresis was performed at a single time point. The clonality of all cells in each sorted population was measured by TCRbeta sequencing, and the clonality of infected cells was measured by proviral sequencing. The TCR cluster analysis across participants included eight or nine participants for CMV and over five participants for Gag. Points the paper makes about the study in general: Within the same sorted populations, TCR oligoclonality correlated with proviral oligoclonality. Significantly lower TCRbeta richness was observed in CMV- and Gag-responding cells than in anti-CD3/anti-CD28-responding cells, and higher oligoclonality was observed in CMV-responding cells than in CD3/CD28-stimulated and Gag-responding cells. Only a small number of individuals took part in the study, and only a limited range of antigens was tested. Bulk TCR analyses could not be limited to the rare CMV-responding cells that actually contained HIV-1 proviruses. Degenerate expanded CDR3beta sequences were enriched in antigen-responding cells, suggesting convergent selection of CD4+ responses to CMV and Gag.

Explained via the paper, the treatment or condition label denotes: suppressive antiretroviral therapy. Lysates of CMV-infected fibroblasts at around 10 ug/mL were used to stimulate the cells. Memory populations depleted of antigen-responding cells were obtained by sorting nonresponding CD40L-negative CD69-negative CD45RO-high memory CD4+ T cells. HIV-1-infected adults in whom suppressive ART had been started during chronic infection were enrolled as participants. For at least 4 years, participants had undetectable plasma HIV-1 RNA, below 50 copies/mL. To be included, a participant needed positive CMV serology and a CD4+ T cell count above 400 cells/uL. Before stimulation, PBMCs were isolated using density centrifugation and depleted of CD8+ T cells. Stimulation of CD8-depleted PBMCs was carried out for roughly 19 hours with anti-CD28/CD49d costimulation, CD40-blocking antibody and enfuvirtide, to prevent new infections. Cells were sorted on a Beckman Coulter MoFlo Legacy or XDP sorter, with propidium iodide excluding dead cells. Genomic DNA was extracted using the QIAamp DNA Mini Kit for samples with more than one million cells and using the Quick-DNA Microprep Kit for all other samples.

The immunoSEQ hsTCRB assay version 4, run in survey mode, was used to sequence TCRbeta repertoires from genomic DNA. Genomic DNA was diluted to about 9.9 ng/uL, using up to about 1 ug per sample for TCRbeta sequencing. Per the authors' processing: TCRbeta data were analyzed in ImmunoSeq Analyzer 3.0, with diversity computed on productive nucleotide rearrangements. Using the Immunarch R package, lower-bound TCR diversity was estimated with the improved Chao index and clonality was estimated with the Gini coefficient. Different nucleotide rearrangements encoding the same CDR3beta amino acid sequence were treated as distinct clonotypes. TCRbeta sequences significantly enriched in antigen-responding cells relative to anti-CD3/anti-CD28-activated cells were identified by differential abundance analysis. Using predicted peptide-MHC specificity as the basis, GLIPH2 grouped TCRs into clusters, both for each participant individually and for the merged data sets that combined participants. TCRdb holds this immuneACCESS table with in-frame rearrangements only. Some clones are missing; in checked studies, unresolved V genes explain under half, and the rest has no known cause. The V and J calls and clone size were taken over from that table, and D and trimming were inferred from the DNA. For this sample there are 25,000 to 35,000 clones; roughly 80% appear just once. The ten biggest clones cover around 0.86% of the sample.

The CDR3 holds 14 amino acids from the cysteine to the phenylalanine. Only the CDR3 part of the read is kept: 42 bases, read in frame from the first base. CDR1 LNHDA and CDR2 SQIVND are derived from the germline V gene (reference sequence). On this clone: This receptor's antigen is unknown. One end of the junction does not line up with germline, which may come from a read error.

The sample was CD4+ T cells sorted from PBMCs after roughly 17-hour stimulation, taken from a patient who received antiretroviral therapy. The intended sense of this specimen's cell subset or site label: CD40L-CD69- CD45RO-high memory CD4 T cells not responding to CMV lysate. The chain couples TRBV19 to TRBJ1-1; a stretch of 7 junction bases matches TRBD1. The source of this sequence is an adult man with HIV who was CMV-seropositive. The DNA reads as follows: TGTGCCAGTAGTATTAGGGGGCCGAACACTGGAGCTTTCTTT. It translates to CASSIRGPNTGAFF.